The T cell receptor beta chain described here comes from a study of blood T cell repertoires in COVID-19. The CDR3 has 14 residues. CDR1 is SGHRS, CDR2 YFSETQ, per germline. Trimming took 4 bases from V and 1 from J; bases not matched to a gene: 4. In Seattle, patients joined the study during active infection and were tracked longitudinally. In the authors' workflow: Estimation of nucleated cell counts was performed using reference gene primer amplification. Sequencing was performed with immunoSEQ multiplex PCR; in TCRdb, only in-frame clones are kept and a portion is missing. The V and J calls and clone size are taken from that table; D and trimming were inferred from the DNA. The data show tens of thousands of clones, approximately 88% seen once.

The TCR sequence derives from a man in his forties or fifties with COVID-19, enrolled during active disease. V usage is TRBV5-1 and J usage is TRBJ1-1, with 7 bases identical to TRBD1. The sequenced material came from peripheral blood. CDR3 residues: CASSPTGPNTEAFF. CDR3 bases: TGCGCCAGCAGCCCGACAGGGCCGAACACTGAAGCTTTCTTT.